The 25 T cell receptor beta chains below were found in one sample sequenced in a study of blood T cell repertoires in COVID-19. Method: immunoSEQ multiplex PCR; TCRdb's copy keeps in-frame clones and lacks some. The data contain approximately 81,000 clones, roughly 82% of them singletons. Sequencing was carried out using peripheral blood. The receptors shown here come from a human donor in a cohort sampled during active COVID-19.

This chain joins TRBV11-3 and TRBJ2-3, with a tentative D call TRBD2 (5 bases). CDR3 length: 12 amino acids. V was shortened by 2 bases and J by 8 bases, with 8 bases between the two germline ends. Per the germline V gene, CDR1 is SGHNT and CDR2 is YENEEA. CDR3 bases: TGTGCCAGCAGCTTACCTGGAGGTACGCAGTATTTT. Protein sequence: CASSLPGGTQYF.

The CDR3 loop reads CASSPNTTGARGYTF. The CDR3 bases are TGTGCCAGCTCACCAAATACGACAGGGGCGCGTGGCTACACCTTC. The V gene is TRBV18, the J gene TRBJ1-2; 8 bases are a match to TRBD1. Losses at the gene ends were 2 bases for V and 7 bases for J; bases not matched to a gene: 9. CDR3 length: 15 amino acids. In germline, CDR1 is KGHSH, CDR2 LQKENI.

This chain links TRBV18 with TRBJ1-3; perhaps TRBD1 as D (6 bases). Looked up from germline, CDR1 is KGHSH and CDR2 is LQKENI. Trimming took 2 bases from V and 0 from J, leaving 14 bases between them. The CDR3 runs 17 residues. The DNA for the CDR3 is TGTGCCAGCTCACCAGGGACACCTCCATTCTCTGGAAACACCATATATTTT. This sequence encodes CASSPGTPPFSGNTIYF. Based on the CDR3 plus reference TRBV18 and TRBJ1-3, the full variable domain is NAGVMQNPRHLVRRRGQEARLRCSPMKGHSHVYWYRQLPEEGLKFMVYLQKENIIDESGMPKERFSAEFPKEGPSILRIQQVVRGDSAAYFCASSPGTPPFSGNTIYFGEGSWLTVV.

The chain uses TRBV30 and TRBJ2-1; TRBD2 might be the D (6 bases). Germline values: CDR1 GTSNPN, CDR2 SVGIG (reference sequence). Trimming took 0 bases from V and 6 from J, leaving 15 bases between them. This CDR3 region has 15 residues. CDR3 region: CAWSVLRSAGNEQFF. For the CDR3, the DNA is TGTGCCTGGAGTGTACTTCGGTCAGCGGGCAATGAGCAGTTCTTC.

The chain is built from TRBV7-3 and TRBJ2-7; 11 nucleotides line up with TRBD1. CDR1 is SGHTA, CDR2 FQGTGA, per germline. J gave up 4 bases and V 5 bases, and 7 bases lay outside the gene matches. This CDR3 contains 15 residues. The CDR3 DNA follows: TGTGCCAGCAGCCGGGGACAGGGGGAAAGATACGAGCAGTACTTC. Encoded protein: CASSRGQGERYEQYF.

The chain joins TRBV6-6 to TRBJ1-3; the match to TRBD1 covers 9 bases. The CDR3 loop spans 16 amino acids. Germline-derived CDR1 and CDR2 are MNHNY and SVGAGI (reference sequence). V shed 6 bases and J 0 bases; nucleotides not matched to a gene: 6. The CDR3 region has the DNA TGTGCCAGCAGCCCGGGACAGGGAGACTCTGGAAACACCATATATTTT. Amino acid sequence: CASSPGQGDSGNTIYF.

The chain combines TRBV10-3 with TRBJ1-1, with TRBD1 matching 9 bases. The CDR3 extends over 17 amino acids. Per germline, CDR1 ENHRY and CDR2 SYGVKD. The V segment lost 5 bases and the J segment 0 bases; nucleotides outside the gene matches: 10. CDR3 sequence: CAISSTGGGPMNTEAFF. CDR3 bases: TGTGCCATCAGTTCGACAGGGGGAGGACCCATGAACACTGAAGCTTTCTTT.

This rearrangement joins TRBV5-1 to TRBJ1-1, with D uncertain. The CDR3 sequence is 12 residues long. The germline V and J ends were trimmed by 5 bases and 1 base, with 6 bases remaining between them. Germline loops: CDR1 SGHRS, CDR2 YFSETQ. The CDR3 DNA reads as TGCGCCAGCAGTAACACGAACACTGAAGCTTTCTTT. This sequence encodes CASSNTNTEAFF. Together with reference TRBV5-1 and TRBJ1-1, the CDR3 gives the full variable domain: KAGVTQTPRYLIKTRGQQVTLSCSPISGHRSVSWYQQTPGQGLQFLFEYFSETQRNKGNFPGRFSGRQFSNSRSEMNVSTLELGDSALYLCASSNTNTEAFFGQGTRLTVV.

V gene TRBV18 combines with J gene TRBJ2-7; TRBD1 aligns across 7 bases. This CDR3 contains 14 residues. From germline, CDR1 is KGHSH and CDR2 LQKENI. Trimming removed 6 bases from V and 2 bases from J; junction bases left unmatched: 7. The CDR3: CASSETGPTYEQYF. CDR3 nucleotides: TGTGCCAGCTCCGAGACAGGGCCTACCTACGAGCAGTACTTC.

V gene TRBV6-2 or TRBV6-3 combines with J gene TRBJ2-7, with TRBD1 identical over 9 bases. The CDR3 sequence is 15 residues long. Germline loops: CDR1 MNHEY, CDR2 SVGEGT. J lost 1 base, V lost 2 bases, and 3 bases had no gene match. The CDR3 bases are TGTGCCAGCAGTTACGCCGGGACAGGGTCCTACGAGCAGTACTTC. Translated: CASSYAGTGSYEQYF.

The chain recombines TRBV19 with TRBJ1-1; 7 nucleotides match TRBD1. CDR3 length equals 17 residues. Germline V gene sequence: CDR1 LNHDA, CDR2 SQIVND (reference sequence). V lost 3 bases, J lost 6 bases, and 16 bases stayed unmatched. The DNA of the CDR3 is TGTGCCAGTAGTATTAGGAGGGCAGGGGGTTCAGGCCCTGAAGCTTTCTTT. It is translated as CASSIRRAGGSGPEAFF. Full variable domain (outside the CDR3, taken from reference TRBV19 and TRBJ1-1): DGGITQSPKYLFRKEGQNVTLSCEQNLNHDAMYWYRQDPGQGLRLIYYSQIVNDFQKGDIAEGYSVSREKKESFPLTVTSAQKNPTAFYLCASSIRRAGGSGPEAFFGQGTRLTVV.

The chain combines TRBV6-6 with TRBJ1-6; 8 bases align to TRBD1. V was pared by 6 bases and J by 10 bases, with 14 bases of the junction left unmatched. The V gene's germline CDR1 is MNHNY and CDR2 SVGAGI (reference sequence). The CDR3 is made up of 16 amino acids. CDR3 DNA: TGTGCCAGCAGCCAAGGACAGGGAGGCTTCGGATCACCCCTCCACTTT. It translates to CASSQGQGGFGSPLHF.

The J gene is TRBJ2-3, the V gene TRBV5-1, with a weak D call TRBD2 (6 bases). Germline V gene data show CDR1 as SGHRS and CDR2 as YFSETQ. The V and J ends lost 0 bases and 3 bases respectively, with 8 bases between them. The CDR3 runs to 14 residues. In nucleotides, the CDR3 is TGCGCCAGCAGCTTGGCCGGGACTACAGATACGCAGTATTTT. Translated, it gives CASSLAGTTDTQYF.

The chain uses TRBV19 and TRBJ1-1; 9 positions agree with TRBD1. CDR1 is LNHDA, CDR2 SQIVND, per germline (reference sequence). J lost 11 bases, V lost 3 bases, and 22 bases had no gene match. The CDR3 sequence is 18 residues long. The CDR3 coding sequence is TGTGCCAGTAGTATCAACTGGGACAGGGAATTCTTTTTGGAGCAGGCTTTCTTT. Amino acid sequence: CASSINWDREFFLEQAFF.

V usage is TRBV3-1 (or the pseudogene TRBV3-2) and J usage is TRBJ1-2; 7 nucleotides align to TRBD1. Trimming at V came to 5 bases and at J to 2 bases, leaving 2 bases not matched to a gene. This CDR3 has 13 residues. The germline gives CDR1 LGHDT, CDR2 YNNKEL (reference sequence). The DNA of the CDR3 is TGTGCCAGCAGCTGGGGACAGAACTATGGCTACACCTTC. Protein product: CASSWGQNYGYTF.

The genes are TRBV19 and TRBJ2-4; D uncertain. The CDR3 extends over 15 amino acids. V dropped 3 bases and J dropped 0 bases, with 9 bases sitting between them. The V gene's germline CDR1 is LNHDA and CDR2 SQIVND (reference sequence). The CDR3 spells CASSMQLLAKNIQYF. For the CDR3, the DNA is TGTGCCAGTAGTATGCAACTTCTAGCCAAAAACATTCAGTACTTC.

The CDR3: CASAGTGGYEAFF. The DNA for the CDR3 is TGTGCCAGCGCCGGGACGGGAGGGTATGAAGCTTTCTTT. The genes are TRBV2 and TRBJ1-1, with D perhaps TRBD1 (5 bases). The length of the CDR3 is 13 residues. V dropped 8 bases and J dropped 7 bases, with 17 bases sitting between them. CDR1 and CDR2 from the germline V gene are SNHLY and FYNNEI.

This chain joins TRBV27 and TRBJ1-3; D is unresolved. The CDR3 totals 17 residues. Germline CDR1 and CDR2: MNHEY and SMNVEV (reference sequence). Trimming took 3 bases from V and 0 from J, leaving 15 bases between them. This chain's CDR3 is CASSFHYRVYSGNTIYF. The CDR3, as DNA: TGTGCCAGCAGTTTCCACTACCGGGTCTACTCTGGAAACACCATATATTTT.

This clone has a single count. The CDR3 spells CASSYMTGPEAFF. The CDR3 DNA is TGTGCCAGCAGCTACATGACAGGGCCTGAAGCTTTCTTT. The chain couples TRBV5-6 to TRBJ1-1; 7 nucleotides match TRBD1. The CDR3 consists of 13 residues. Trimming at V came to 3 bases and at J to 6 bases, leaving 5 bases not matched to a gene. Germline CDR1 and CDR2: SGHDT and YYEEEE.

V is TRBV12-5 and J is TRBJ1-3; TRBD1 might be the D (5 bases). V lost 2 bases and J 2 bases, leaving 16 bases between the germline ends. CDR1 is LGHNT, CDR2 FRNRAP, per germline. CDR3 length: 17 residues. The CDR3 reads CASGLQLGGLAGNTIYF. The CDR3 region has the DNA TGTGCTAGTGGTTTGCAGTTGGGGGGGTTGGCTGGAAACACCATATATTTT.

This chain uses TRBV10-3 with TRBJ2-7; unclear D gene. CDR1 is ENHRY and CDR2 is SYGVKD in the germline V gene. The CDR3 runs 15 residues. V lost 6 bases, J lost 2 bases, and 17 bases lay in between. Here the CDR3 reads CAIRTYSNLPYEQYF. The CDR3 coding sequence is TGTGCCATCAGGACATACAGTAACCTACCCTACGAGCAGTACTTC.

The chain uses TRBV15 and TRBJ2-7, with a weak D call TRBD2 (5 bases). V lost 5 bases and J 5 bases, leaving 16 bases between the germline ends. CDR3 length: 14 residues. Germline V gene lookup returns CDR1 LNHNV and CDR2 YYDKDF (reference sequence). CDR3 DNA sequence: TGTGCCACCAGCCCACTGCGGGTCGTCCACGAGCAGTACTTC. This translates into CATSPLRVVHEQYF.

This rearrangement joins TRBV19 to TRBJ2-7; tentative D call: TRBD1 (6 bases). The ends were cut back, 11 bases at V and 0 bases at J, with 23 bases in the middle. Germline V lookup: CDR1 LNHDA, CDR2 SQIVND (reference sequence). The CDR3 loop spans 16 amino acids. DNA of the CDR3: TGTGCCGTAGGGGGTGAACTGGGGCTGGACTCCTACGAGCAGTACTTC. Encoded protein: CAVGGELGLDSYEQYF.

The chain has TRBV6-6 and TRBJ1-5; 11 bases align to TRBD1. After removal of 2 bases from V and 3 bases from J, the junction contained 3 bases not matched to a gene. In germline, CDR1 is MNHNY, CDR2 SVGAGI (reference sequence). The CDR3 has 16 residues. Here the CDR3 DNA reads TGTGCCAGCAGTTACGGGACAGGGGGATACAATCAGCCCCAGCATTTT. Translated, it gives CASSYGTGGYNQPQHF.

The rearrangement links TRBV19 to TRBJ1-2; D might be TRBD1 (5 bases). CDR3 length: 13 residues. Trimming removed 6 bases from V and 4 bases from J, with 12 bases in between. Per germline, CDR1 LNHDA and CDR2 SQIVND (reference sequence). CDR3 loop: CASRTVRTYGYTF. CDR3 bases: TGTGCCAGTAGGACAGTTCGGACCTATGGCTACACCTTC. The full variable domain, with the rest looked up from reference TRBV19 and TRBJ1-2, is DGGITQSPKYLFRKEGQNVTLSCEQNLNHDAMYWYRQDPGQGLRLIYYSQIVNDFQKGDIAEGYSVSREKKESFPLTVTSAQKNPTAFYLCASRTVRTYGYTFGSGTRLTVV.